This entry concerns a single TCR beta chain. Its target is not known. The sample originates from a study of neurological immune-mediated disorders. Points from the study as a whole: The most TCR clonal expansion was seen in HTLV-1-associated myelopathy, and the least was seen in multiple sclerosis, which fell below healthy controls.

Libraries from sorted cells each used approximately 990,000 CD4+ or CD8+ T cells. Over 160 million TCR-beta sequences from 15-18 subjects were obtained in each sequencing run. TCRdb fed the 5' RACE reads into MiXCR, producing one record per CDR3 protein. Of approximately 30,000 distinct CDR3 sequences detected, over 3.5% appear once; the ten largest clones hold about 23%. Trimming left V 4 bases short and J 4 bases short, with 8 bases between. Germline loops: CDR1 SGHKS, CDR2 YYEKEE (reference sequence). The CDR3 totals 12 residues. This chain joins TRBV5-5 and TRBJ1-1; D not certain. The material sequenced was CD4+ T cells from blood. The clonotype originates from a woman aged 40 to 55 in good health. The CDR3 sequence is CASSQLGTEAFF. The CDR3, as DNA: TGTGCCAGCAGCCAGTTGGGCACTGAAGCTTTCTTT.